This TCR beta chain was recorded in a study of T cell changes during pregnancy in multiple sclerosis. The method was immunoSEQ multiplex PCR; TCRdb's version includes in-frame clones alone and lacks a portion of them. Of fewer than 45,000 clones listed, about 90% are singletons. This CDR3 region has 12 residues. Looked up from germline, CDR1 is SGHTA and CDR2 is FQGNSA. Trimming shortened V by 5 bases and J by 6 bases, and 9 bases separated the two germline ends. Sequencing used CD4+ T cells from peripheral blood mononuclear cells, obtained in the third trimester of pregnancy. The chain carries TRBV7-2 and TRBJ2-3; TRBD2 is a possible D gene (5 bases). The receptor comes from a female donor in good health, enrolled as a control in a pregnancy study. As DNA, the CDR3 is TGTGCCAGCAGCGTGGGCGGGGATACGCAGTATTTT. Its translation is CASSVGGDTQYF.